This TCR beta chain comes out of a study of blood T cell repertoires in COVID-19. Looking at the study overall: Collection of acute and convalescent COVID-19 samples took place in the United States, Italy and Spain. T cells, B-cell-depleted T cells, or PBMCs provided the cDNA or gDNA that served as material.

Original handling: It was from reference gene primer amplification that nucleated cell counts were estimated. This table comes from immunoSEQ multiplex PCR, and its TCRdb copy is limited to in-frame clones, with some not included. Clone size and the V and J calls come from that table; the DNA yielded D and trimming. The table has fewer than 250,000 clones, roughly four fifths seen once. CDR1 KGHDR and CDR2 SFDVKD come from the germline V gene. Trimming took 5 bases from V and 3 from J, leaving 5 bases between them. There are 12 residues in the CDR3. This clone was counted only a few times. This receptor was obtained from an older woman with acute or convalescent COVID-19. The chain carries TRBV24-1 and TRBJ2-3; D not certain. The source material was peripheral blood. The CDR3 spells CATSGQTDTQYF. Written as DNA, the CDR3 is TGTGCCACCAGTGGACAAACAGATACGCAGTATTTT.